This T cell receptor beta chain appears in the sequencing data of a study of CD8 T cells in Susac syndrome. With random hexamers, roughly 0.45 to 1 ug RNA was reverse transcribed. The amplification used immunoSEQ multiplex PCR on TCR beta CDR3; it spanned 54 Vbeta and 13 Jbeta. MiXCR, run by TCRdb on the immunoSEQ multiplex PCR reads, gives a single entry per CDR3 protein. Of 170,000 or so distinct CDR3 sequences in the sample, around 96% were seen once. Germline V gene data show CDR1 as ENHRY and CDR2 as SYGVKD. The CDR3 totals 13 residues. Trimming shortened V by 2 bases and J by 3 bases, and 8 bases separated the two germline ends. The sequenced target, TCR beta, came from blood CD8+ and CD4+ T cells. This clonotype was seen once.

The V and J genes are TRBV10-3 and TRBJ2-7; D remains ambiguous. The clonotype comes from a human donor with multiple sclerosis. Sequencing used CD8+ T cells from PBMCs. CDR3 sequence (DNA): TGTGCCATCAGTGAGGGTAGGGACTACGAGCAGTACTTC. It translates to CAISEGRDYEQYF.